This TCR beta chain comes out of a study of regulatory T cells in long-lasting Graves disease. Overall study context: Persistent cases were those of Graves' disease that involved over 5 years of antithyroid drugs with positive TSH receptor antibodies.

With iRepertoire HTBI primers and Arm-PCR of CDR3 regions, TCR beta libraries were built. In the original processing: Across samples, roughly 58 TRBV and some 13 TRBJ segments were found. TCRdb recomputed calls from the multiplex PCR reads with MiXCR, one row per CDR3 protein. The V and J calls reflect TCRdb's pipeline rather than the authors' work. The sample shows around 500,000 distinct CDR3 sequences, around 20% of them seen only once. Overall study findings and caveats: Samples came from peripheral blood alone, without thyroid tissue.

A remark on this clonotype: What it recognizes is unknown.

Documented time point: persistent/refractory GD, antithyroid drugs over 5 years with positive TRAb. From PBMCs, RNA was extracted and then used to make the TCR library. CDR1 is GTSNPN and CDR2 is SVGIG in the germline V gene (reference sequence). Deletions cut 1 base from V and 8 bases from J, with 8 bases between. This CDR3 spans 11 amino acids. The clonotype was recovered from a female donor with Graves disease. The input for sequencing was peripheral blood mononuclear cells (PBMCs), taken when the disease was refractory, from a patient treated with antithyroid drugs. J is TRBJ1-1 and V is TRBV30; D not resolved. The CDR3 sequence: CAWSARQEAFF. In nucleotides, the CDR3 is TGTGCCTGGAGTGCCCGACAAGAAGCTTTCTTT.